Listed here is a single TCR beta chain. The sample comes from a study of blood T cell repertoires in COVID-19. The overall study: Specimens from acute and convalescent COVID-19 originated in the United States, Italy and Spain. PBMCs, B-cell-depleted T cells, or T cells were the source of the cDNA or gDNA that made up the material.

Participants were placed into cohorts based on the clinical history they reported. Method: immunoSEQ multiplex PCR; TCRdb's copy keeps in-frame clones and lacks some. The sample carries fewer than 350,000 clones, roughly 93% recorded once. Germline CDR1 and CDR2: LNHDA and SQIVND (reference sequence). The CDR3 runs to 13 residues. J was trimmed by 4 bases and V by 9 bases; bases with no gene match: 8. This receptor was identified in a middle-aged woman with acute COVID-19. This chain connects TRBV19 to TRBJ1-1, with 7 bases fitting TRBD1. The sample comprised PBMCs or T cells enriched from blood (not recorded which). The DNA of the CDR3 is TGTGCCAGCAAAGGGGGCGCGGTCACTGAAGCTTTCTTT. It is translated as CASKGGAVTEAFF.